Following are 27 T cell receptor beta chains from one sample sequenced in a study of human T cells and chemical hapten exposure. Each CDR3 protein gets one entry after TCRdb re-called the RACE reads with MiXCR. The repertoire holds 50,000 to 65,000 distinct CDR3 sequences, with roughly a tenth as singletons. Documented time point: patch test 3, about 24 weeks after DPC sensitization. Regarding treatment: therapeutic diphenylcyclopropenone sensitization with weekly scalp DPC. Sequencing was performed on whole blood, taken in connection with sensitization to the hapten diphenylcyclopropenone (DPC). The receptors derive from a woman aged 40 to 49 with alopecia areata. Some clones in this sample may be carry-over from other donors' samples.

This clonotype was seen ten or more times. V gene TRBV11-2 combines with J gene TRBJ1-1, with D hard to call. The CDR3 runs 14 residues. V lost 1 base, J lost 4 bases, and 10 bases lay in between. Germline V lookup: CDR1 SGHAT, CDR2 FQNNGV. For the CDR3, the DNA is TGTGCCAGCAGCTTAGTCAGCAGCGGCACTGAAGCTTTCTTT. This encodes CASSLVSSGTEAFF.

The chain recombines TRBV2 with TRBJ2-3; D tentatively reads TRBD1 or TRBD2 (5 bases each). Germline CDR1 and CDR2: SNHLY and FYNNEI. This CDR3 has 14 amino acids. The V end was cut by 1 base, the J end by 6 bases, with 11 bases between. Here the CDR3 reads CASSEGTWGDTQYF. The CDR3 bases are TGTGCCAGCAGTGAAGGGACATGGGGGGATACGCAGTATTTT.

V is TRBV6-5 and J is TRBJ2-3, with 8 nucleotides matching TRBD2. V lost 8 bases, J lost 1 base, and 5 bases stayed unmatched. CDR1 is MNHEY and CDR2 is SVGAGI in the germline V gene. The CDR3 length is 14 residues. CDR3 coding DNA: TGTGCCAGCGGGGAACTAGCGGGCACAGATACGCAGTATTTT. Amino acid sequence: CASGELAGTDTQYF.

This clonotype has more than one count but fewer than ten. The chain couples TRBV2 to TRBJ2-3; D unresolved. Germline V gene sequence: CDR1 SNHLY, CDR2 FYNNEI. CDR3 length: 16 amino acids. The V end lost 2 bases, the J end lost 0 bases, and 12 bases lay between the germline ends. CDR3 sequence (DNA): TGTGCCAGCAGTGAATATGGTGCCCGGAGCACAGATACGCAGTATTTT. This sequence encodes CASSEYGARSTDTQYF.

In its sample, this clonotype was seen many times. The DNA for the CDR3 is TGCAGTGCTAGAACAGGACAGGGTCCTTTAGCCAAAAACATTCAGTACTTC. Translating gives CSARTGQGPLAKNIQYF. This chain connects TRBV20-1 to TRBJ2-4, with TRBD1 matching over 8 bases. This CDR3 has 17 amino acids. The germline CDR1 and CDR2 sequences are DFQATT and SNEGSKA (reference sequence). V shed 2 bases and J 0 bases; nucleotides not matched to a gene: 9.

The rearrangement uses TRBV12-3 or TRBV12-4 and TRBJ2-5; the D is unclear. The CDR3 has 12 amino acids. Trimming took off 6 bases at V and 5 bases at J, with 10 bases between the two ends. In nucleotides, the CDR3 is TGTGCCAGCAGCGCCCGAGAGGAGACCCAGTACTTC. It encodes CASSAREETQYF.

In this sample, this clonotype turned up a few times. The chain joins TRBV29-1 to TRBJ1-1; 10 bases are a match to TRBD1. Germline CDR1 is SQVTM and CDR2 is ANQGSEA. The CDR3 length is 13 residues. The J segment lost 6 bases and the V segment lost 7 bases, leaving 8 bases of the junction unmatched. The CDR3 loop reads CSAGTGEWAEAFF. The CDR3 DNA reads as TGCAGCGCCGGGACAGGGGAGTGGGCTGAAGCTTTCTTT.

This clonotype was seen a handful of times. This chain joins TRBV7-8 and TRBJ2-5; the D call may be TRBD1 or TRBD2 (6 bases each). Trimming took 2 bases from V and 5 from J, leaving 12 bases between them. The CDR3 is 14 residues long. Germline CDR1 SGHVS, CDR2 FQNEAQ. CDR3 in amino acids: CASSLRGAGETQYF. DNA for the CDR3: TGTGCCAGCAGCTTAAGGGGGGCGGGGGAGACCCAGTACTTC.

At least ten counts were recorded for this clonotype. The chain recombines TRBV20-1 with TRBJ2-7, with TRBD1 identical over 10 bases. V was pared by 6 bases and J by 6 bases, with 17 bases of the junction left unmatched. The CDR3 contains 16 residues. Germline V lookup: CDR1 DFQATT, CDR2 SNEGSKA (reference sequence). The CDR3 DNA reads as TGCAGTGCCAGCGAGCCTCGAGGACAGGGGGTGGGCGAGCAGTACTTC. It codes for CSASEPRGQGVGEQYF.

J is TRBJ2-5 and V is TRBV19; a weak D match, TRBD2 (6 bases). CDR1 is LNHDA, CDR2 SQIVND, per germline (reference sequence). Trimming took 3 bases from V and 5 from J, leaving 16 bases between them. The CDR3 totals 15 residues. CDR3 region: CASSIRSGGTETQYF. The CDR3 coding sequence is TGTGCCAGTAGTATCCGGTCAGGCGGGACGGAGACCCAGTACTTC.

This clonotype was found many times. The chain recombines TRBV4-2 with TRBJ1-5; D is unclear. Germline V gene sequence: CDR1 LGHNA, CDR2 YNFKEQ. Trimming took off 1 base at V and 6 bases at J, with 10 bases between the two ends. The CDR3 sequence is 14 residues long. The CDR3: CASSQGEPGQPQHF. Here the CDR3 DNA reads TGTGCCAGCAGCCAAGGAGAGCCTGGTCAGCCCCAGCATTTT.

The V gene is TRBV20-1, the J gene TRBJ1-5, with 7 bases identical to TRBD1. The CDR3 has 15 residues. V shed 4 bases, J shed 0 bases, and the junction held 6 bases outside the gene matches. The germline V gene has CDR1 DFQATT and CDR2 SNEGSKA (reference sequence). The CDR3 region has the DNA TGCAGTGCTAAAGACAGGGAATATAGCAATCAGCCCCAGCATTTT. Encoded protein: CSAKDREYSNQPQHF.

Written as DNA, the CDR3 is TGTGCCAGCAGAGTTCGAGGGGGTGATCAGCCCCAGCATTTT. Translation gives CASRVRGGDQPQHF. V and J are TRBV27 and TRBJ1-5; tentatively, D is TRBD1 (6 bases). Trimming took 6 bases from V and 5 from J, leaving 14 bases between them. CDR1 is MNHEY, CDR2 SMNVEV, per germline (reference sequence). The CDR3 contains 14 residues.

In this sample, this clonotype turned up many times. The J gene is TRBJ1-5, the V gene TRBV20-1; TRBD1 agrees at 7 bases. There are 13 residues in the CDR3. Trimming removed 6 bases from V and 7 bases from J; junction bases left unmatched: 9. Germline CDR1 DFQATT, CDR2 SNEGSKA (reference sequence). DNA of the CDR3: TGCAGTGCGCCCCGACAGGGAATGCAGCCCCAGCATTTT. This translates into CSAPRQGMQPQHF.

This clonotype was seen only a few times. V is TRBV2 and J is TRBJ2-2, with a tentative D call TRBD2 (6 bases). The CDR3 loop spans 15 amino acids. Trimming left V 7 bases short and J 5 bases short, with 17 bases between. Germline V gene data show CDR1 as SNHLY and CDR2 as FYNNEI. The CDR3 nucleotides read TGTGCCAGCAAAGCCCAGGGAGGACGGACCGGGGAGCTGTTTTTT. It translates to CASKAQGGRTGELFF.

This clonotype was seen once. The gene calls are TRBV14 and TRBJ2-5; 8 nucleotides align to TRBD2. Germline values: CDR1 SGHDN, CDR2 FVKESK. This CDR3 has 14 amino acids. Trimming at V came to 5 bases and at J to 7 bases, leaving 9 bases not matched to a gene. The CDR3 sequence is CASSFGGATGTQYF. For the CDR3, the DNA is TGTGCCAGCAGCTTCGGGGGGGCCACGGGGACCCAGTACTTC.

This clonotype was counted many times. The V call is TRBV12-3 or TRBV12-4, the J call TRBJ2-5; 7 bases align to TRBD2. The length of the CDR3 is 13 residues. Unmatched junction bases numbered 0, after V lost 3 bases and J lost 2 bases. In DNA, the CDR3 is TGTGCCAGCAGTTTCGGGGGGCAAGAGACCCAGTACTTC. Translating it yields CASSFGGQETQYF.

This clonotype was counted between two and nine times. The chain combines TRBV20-1 with TRBJ1-5; D is possibly TRBD1 (6 bases). CDR1 DFQATT and CDR2 SNEGSKA come from the germline V gene (reference sequence). The germline V and J ends were trimmed by 3 bases and 6 bases, with 18 bases remaining between them. The CDR3 spans 15 residues. The CDR3 is CSARSPRGQGQPQHF. DNA of the CDR3: TGCAGTGCTAGGTCCCCCCGGGGGCAAGGTCAGCCCCAGCATTTT.

This clonotype turned up a few times. The chain links TRBV29-1 to TRBJ1-3, with 7 nucleotides matching TRBD1. The CDR3 runs 17 residues. The V gene end was trimmed by 4 bases and the J gene end by 0 bases; junction bases not matched to a gene: 12. CDR1 is SQVTM, CDR2 ANQGSEA, per germline. The CDR3 region has the DNA TGCAGCGTTGTGGGGACAGTCGATCTCGCCTCTGGAAACACCATATATTTT. Its protein product is CSVVGTVDLASGNTIYF. Full variable domain (missing parts from reference TRBV29-1 and TRBJ1-3): SAVISQKPSRDICQRGTSLTIQCQVDSQVTMMFWYRQQPGQSLTLIATANQGSEATYESGFVIDKFPISRPNLTFSTLTVSNMSPEDSSIYLCSVVGTVDLASGNTIYFGEGSWLTVV.

This clonotype has at least ten counts. The rearrangement uses TRBV6-5 and TRBJ2-3, with 7 bases aligning to TRBD1. V was pared by 6 bases and J by 5 bases, with 5 bases of the junction left unmatched. The CDR3 contains 13 residues. Germline lookup yields CDR1 MNHEY and CDR2 SVGAGI. The CDR3 here is CASRRQGRDTQYF. In DNA form, the CDR3 reads TGTGCCAGCAGGAGACAGGGAAGAGATACGCAGTATTTT.

The genes are TRBV13 and TRBJ1-4, with 8 bases fitting TRBD1. Germline V lookup: CDR1 PRHDT, CDR2 FYEKMQ (reference sequence). Trimming cost V 3 bases and J 8 bases; bases outside gene matches: 5. The CDR3 is made up of 14 amino acids. The CDR3 region has the DNA TGTGCCAGCAGCTTGGGACAGGTCGGAGAAAAACTGTTTTTT. Protein: CASSLGQVGEKLFF. Full variable domain (outside the CDR3, taken from reference TRBV13 and TRBJ1-4): AAGVIQSPRHLIKEKRETATLKCYPIPRHDTVYWYQQGPGQDPQFLISFYEKMQSDKGSIPDRFSAQQFSDYHSELNMSSLELGDSALYFCASSLGQVGEKLFFGSGTQLSVL.

This clonotype was seen at least ten times. The chain joins TRBV20-1 to TRBJ1-1; D may be TRBD1 (6 bases). This CDR3 comprises 14 residues. Germline lookup yields CDR1 DFQATT and CDR2 SNEGSKA (reference sequence). Between the trimmed V and J ends, which lost 6 bases and 3 bases, there was a span of 17 bases. CDR3 amino acids: CSAAPRGRYTEAFF. CDR3 nucleotides: TGCAGTGCAGCCCCCAGGGGTCGGTACACTGAAGCTTTCTTT.

This clonotype was seen ten or more times. The chain has TRBV2 and TRBJ1-4, with a weak D call TRBD1 (6 bases). Germline V CDR1 and CDR2: SNHLY, FYNNEI. Trimming removed 4 bases at V and 7 bases at J, with 16 bases between. The CDR3 extends over 15 amino acids. As DNA, the CDR3 is TGTGCCAGCAGTGCCAGGGGCCGACCCGGTGAAAAACTGTTTTTT. This translates into CASSARGRPGEKLFF.

This clonotype appeared a few times. The chain employs TRBV20-1 and TRBJ2-3; no firm D call. CDR3 length: 14 amino acids. Trimming cost V 3 bases and J 1 base, with 11 bases left between them. The germline CDR1 and CDR2 sequences are DFQATT and SNEGSKA (reference sequence). The CDR3 spells CSASSGEGTDTQYF. The CDR3 nucleotides are TGCAGTGCTAGTAGTGGGGAAGGCACAGATACGCAGTATTTT.

This clonotype showed up just a few times. The rearrangement uses TRBV2 and TRBJ1-6, with no clear D. With 8 bases removed from V and 10 bases from J, the gap between germline ends came to 15 bases. Germline V CDR1 and CDR2: SNHLY, FYNNEI. The CDR3 runs 13 residues. CDR3: CASEVALGSPLHF. CDR3 in DNA: TGTGCCAGCGAAGTGGCATTAGGCTCACCCCTCCACTTT.

This clonotype occurred a few times. The chain carries TRBV6-5 and TRBJ2-2; D is uncertain. Germline values: CDR1 MNHEY, CDR2 SVGAGI. The CDR3 length is 12 residues. V lost 4 bases to trimming and J lost 4 bases, with 4 bases between them. The CDR3 loop is CASSFSTGELFF. CDR3 DNA sequence: TGTGCCAGCAGTTTCAGCACCGGGGAGCTGTTTTTT.

The chain combines TRBV28 with TRBJ2-7; D unresolved. This CDR3 has 14 amino acids. Germline values: CDR1 MDHEN, CDR2 SYDVKM. V lost 3 bases to trimming and J lost 2 bases, with 11 bases between them. This CDR3 reads CASSLIWRAYEQYF. The CDR3, as DNA: TGTGCCAGCAGTTTGATTTGGAGAGCCTACGAGCAGTACTTC.